The 2 T cell receptor beta chains given below trace back to one sample, sequenced in a study of vaccination effects on CD4 cells after COVID-19. Their target antigens are unknown. ViraFEST expansion of antigen-specific CD4+ T cells with viral peptide pools preceded sequencing. It was after 10 days of culture that CD4+ T cells were isolated. Previously uninfected by SARS-CoV-2, the vaccine recipients also showed negative nucleocapsid antibodies. TCRdb keeps only in-frame clones here, not all; method: immunoSEQ multiplex PCR. The sample shows 52,000 or so clones, more than 60% of them seen only once. This specimen consisted of CD4+ T cells from PBMCs cultured with SARS-CoV-2 spike peptides, obtained before COVID-19 vaccination. These receptor sequences come from a human donor who received a COVID-19 vaccine.

The V call is TRBV2, the J call TRBJ2-7; weak D call: TRBD2 (7 bases). V lost 5 bases and J lost 3, with 14 bases in between. The CDR3 covers 14 residues. Germline V lookup: CDR1 SNHLY, CDR2 FYNNEI. The DNA for the CDR3 is TGTGCCAGCAGTTGGGGGGGCAGGAGCTACGAGCAGTACTTC. This encodes CASSWGGRSYEQYF.

The J gene is TRBJ2-2, the V gene TRBV19; D is perhaps TRBD2 (7 bases). Trimming left V 8 bases short and J 3 bases short, with 16 bases between. The germline V gene encodes CDR1 LNHDA and CDR2 SQIVND (reference sequence). The CDR3 covers 15 residues. The CDR3 is CASRSGTLHTGELFF. The CDR3 DNA reads as TGTGCCAGTCGCAGCGGGACATTGCACACCGGGGAGCTGTTTTTT.